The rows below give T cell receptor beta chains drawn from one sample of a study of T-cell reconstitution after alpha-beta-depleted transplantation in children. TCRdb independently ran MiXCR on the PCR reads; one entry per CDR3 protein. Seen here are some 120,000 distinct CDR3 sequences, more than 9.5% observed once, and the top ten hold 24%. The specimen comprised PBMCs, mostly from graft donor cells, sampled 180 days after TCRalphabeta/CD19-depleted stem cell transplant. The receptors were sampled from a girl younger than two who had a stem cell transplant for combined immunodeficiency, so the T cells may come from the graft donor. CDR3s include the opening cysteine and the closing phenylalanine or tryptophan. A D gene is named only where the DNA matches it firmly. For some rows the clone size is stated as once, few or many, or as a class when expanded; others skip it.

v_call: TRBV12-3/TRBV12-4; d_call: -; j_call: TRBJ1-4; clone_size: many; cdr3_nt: TGTGCCAGCAGACCCCCAGGGGTGGCTAATGAAAAACTGTTTTTT; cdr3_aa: CASRPPGVANEKLFF
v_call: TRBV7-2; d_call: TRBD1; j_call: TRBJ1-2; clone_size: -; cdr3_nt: TGTGCCAGCAGCTTAGCGGGCGGGACAGGGCCAATCTATGGCTACACCTTC; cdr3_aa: CASSLAGGTGPIYGYTF
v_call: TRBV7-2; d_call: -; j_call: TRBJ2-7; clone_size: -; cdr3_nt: TGTGCCAGCAGCTTCCGGTTGGGGGGCTCCTACGAGCAGTACTTC; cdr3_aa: CASSFRLGGSYEQYF
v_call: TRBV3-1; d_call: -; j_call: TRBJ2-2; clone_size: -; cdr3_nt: TGTGCCACCTGCCGAGCGGCGGGATATGGCGGGGAGCTGTTTTTT; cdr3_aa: CATCRAAGYGGELFF
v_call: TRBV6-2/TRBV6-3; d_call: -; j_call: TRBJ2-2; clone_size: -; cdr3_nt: TGTGCCAGCAGGAACACCGGGGAGCTGTTTTTT; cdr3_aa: CASRNTGELFF
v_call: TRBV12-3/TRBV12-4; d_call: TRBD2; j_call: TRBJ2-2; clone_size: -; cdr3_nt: TGTGCCAGCAGTTTGAGGTCGGGGGGACCGAACACCGGGGAGCTGTTTTTT; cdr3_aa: CASSLRSGGPNTGELFF
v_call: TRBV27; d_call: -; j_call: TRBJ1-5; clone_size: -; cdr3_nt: TGTGCCAGCAGTTTATTTTCCGAGGGGCCCAATCAGCCCCAGCATTTT; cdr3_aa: CASSLFSEGPNQPQHF
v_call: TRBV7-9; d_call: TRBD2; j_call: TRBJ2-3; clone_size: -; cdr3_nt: TGTGCCAGCGTCAAGACTAGCGGGGCGGGAGATACGCAGTATTTT; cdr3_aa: CASVKTSGAGDTQYF
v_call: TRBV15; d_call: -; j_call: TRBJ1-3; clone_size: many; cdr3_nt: TGTGCCACCAGCAGAGACTGGAGCTCTGGAAACACCATATATTTT; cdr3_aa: CATSRDWSSGNTIYF
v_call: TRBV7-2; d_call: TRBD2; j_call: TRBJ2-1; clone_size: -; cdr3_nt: TGTGCCAGCAGCTGGGGGAGGGTCTTAGGCAATGAGCAGTTCTTC; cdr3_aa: CASSWGRVLGNEQFF
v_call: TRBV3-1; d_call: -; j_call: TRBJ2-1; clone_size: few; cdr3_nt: TGTGCCAGCAGCCAAACAGGGTCGGGTGAGCAGTTCTTC; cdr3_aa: CASSQTGSGEQFF
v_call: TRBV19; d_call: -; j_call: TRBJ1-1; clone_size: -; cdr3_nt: TGTGCCAGTATTTCGGGTGTTAACACTGAAGCTTTCTTT; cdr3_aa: CASISGVNTEAFF
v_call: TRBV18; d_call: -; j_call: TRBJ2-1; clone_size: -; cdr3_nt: TGTGCCAGCTCACCATCCCCGGGCGGAGAATCCTACAATGAGCAGTTCTTC; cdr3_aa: CASSPSPGGESYNEQFF
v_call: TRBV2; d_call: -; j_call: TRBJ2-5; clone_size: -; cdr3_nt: TGTGCCAGCAGTGACAGACGCCAAACGAGGGAGACCCAGTACTTC; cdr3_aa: CASSDRRQTRETQYF
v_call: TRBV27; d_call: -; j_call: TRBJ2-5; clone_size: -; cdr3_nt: TGTGACAGCAGTTTTGCCGTTCAAGAGACCCAGTACTTC; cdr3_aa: CDSSFAVQETQYF
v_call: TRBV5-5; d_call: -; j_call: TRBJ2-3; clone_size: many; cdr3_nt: TGTGCCAGCAGCTTGGTGGTAGTATCGAGCTCCACAGATACGCAGTATTTT; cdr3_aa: CASSLVVVSSSTDTQYF
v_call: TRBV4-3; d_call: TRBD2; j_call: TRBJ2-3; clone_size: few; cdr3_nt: TGCGCCAGCAGCCACCTAGCGGGGGGGCCTACAGATACGCAGTATTTT; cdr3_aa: CASSHLAGGPTDTQYF
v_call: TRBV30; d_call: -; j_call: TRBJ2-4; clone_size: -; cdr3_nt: TGTGCCTGGAGGGGTATGGCCAAAAACAGTCAGTACTTC; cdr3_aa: CAWRGMAKNSQYF
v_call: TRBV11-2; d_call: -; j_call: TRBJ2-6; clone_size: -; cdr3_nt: TGTGCCAGCAGCTTAAGCTCGGCACTCTACTCTGGGGCCAACGTCCTGACTTTC; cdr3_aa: CASSLSSALYSGANVLTF
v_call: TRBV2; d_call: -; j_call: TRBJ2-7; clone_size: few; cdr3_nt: TGTGCCAGTCTCCCGGGAAGGCCTTCCTACGAGCAGTACTTC; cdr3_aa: CASLPGRPSYEQYF
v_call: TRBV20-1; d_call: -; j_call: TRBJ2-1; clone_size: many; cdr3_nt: TGCAGTGCTAGAGACTTCCTCGGGCGAGGGGAGTACAATGAGCAGTTCTTC; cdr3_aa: CSARDFLGRGEYNEQFF
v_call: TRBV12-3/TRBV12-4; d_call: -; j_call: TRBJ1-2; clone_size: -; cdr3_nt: TGTGCCAGCAGACTAGTTGAGGGGACTGGCTACACCTTC; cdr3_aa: CASRLVEGTGYTF
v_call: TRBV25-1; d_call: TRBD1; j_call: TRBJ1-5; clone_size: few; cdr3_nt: TGTGCCAGCAGTGACAGGGGGCGCGGTCAGCCCCAGCATTTT; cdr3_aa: CASSDRGRGQPQHF
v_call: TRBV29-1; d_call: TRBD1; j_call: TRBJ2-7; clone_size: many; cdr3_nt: TGCAGCGTTGAGGGACAGGGTGATGAGCAGTACTTC; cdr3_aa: CSVEGQGDEQYF
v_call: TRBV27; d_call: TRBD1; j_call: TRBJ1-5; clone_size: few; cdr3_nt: TGTGCCAGCAGTTACAGGGGGAGCAATCAGCCCCAGCATTTT; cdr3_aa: CASSYRGSNQPQHF
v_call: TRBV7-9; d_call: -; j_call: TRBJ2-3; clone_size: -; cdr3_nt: TGTGCCAGCAGCTTATTTGTGGTGGTAGATACGCAGTATTTT; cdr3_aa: CASSLFVVVDTQYF
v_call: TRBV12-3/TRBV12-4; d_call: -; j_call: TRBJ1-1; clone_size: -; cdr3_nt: TGTGCCAGCAGTTTCGGGGGGGCGAGAAGGTCGAACACTGAAGCTTTCTTT; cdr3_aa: CASSFGGARRSNTEAFF
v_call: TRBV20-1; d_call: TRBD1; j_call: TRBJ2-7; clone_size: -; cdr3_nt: TGCAGTGCTAGACCGGGACAGGGGGTCTCCTACGAGCAGTACTTC; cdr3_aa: CSARPGQGVSYEQYF
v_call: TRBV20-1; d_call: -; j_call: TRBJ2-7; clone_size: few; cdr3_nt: TGCAGTGCTAGCGTATCCTACGAGCAGTACTTC; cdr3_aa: CSASVSYEQYF
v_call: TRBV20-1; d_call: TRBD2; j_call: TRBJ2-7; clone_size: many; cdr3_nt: TGCAGTGCTAGAGACAGGGAGGGCCTCTACGAGCAGTACTTC; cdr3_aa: CSARDREGLYEQYF
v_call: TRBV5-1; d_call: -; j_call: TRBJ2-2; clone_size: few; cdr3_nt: TGCGCCAGCAGCTTGGACACAAACACCGGGGAGCTGTTTTTT; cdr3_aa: CASSLDTNTGELFF
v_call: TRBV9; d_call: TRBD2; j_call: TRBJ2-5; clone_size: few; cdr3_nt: TGTGCCAGCAGCGTAGGGGCTAGCGGGAGGGTACAAGAGACCCAGTACTTC; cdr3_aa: CASSVGASGRVQETQYF
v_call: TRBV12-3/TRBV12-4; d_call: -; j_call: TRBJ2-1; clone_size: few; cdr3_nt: TGTGCCAGCAGTGGGACGGGTGAGCAGTTCTTC; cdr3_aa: CASSGTGEQFF
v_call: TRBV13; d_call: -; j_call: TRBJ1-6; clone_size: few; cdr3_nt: TGTGCCAGCAGCTTAGGTCTGGGGGCAAATTCACCCCTCCACTTT; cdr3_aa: CASSLGLGANSPLHF
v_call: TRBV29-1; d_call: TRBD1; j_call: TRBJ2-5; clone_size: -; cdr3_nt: TGCAGCGTCTTGGGACAGGCCCAAGAGACCCAGTACTTC; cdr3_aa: CSVLGQAQETQYF
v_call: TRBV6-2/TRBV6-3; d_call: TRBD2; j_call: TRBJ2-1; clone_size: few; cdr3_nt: TGTGCCAGCAGTAGACACTCAGCGGGGGGAAGGGATGAGCAGTTCTTC; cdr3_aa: CASSRHSAGGRDEQFF
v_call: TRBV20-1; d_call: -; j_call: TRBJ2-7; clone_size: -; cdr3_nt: TGCAGTGCTGCCCAGGCAGGTACCTACGAGCAGTACTTC; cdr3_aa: CSAAQAGTYEQYF
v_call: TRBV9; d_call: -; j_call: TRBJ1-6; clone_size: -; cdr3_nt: TGTGCCAGCAGCGTAGCCGATGGGGGGTATAATTCACCCCTCCACTTT; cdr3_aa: CASSVADGGYNSPLHF
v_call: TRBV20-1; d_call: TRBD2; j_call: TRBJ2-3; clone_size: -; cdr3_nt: TGCAGTGCTATGGCTAGCGGGAACTGGGATGATACGCAGTATTTT; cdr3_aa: CSAMASGNWDDTQYF
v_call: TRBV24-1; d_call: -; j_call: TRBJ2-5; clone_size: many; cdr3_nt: TGTGCCACCAGTGATTTCATCGCCGCTGAGTTAATTCTGCAGCCAGGTCAGCTCCAAGAGACCCAGTACTTC; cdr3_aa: CATSDFIAAELILQPGQLQETQYF
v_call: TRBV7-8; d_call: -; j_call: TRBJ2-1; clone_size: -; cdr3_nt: TGTGCCAGCAGCTTAGTCCTAGTAAGGTATGAGCAGTTCTTC; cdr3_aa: CASSLVLVRYEQFF
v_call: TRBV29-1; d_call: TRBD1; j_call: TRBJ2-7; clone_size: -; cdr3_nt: TGCAGCGTTGATGGGACAGGGACCTCCTACGAGCAGTACTTC; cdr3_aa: CSVDGTGTSYEQYF
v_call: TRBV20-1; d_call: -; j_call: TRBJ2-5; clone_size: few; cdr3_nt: TGCAGTGCTAGCGAACTAGCCAAGACTCAAGAGACCCAGTACTTC; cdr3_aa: CSASELAKTQETQYF
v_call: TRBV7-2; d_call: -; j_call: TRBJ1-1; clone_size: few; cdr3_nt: TGTGCCAGCAGCTTAGTATTGGCAGGGATCACTGAAGCTTTCTTT; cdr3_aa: CASSLVLAGITEAFF
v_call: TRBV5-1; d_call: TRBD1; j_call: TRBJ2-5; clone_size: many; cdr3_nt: TGCGCCAGCAGCTTGCGGGGACAGAGCTTTCAAGAGACCCAGTACTTC; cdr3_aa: CASSLRGQSFQETQYF
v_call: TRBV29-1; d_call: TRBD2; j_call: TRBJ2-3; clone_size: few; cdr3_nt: TGCAGCGTCCCATTATCTAGCGGGGTTACAGATACGCAGTATTTT; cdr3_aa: CSVPLSSGVTDTQYF
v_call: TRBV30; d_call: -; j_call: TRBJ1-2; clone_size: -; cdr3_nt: TGTGCCTGGGGCCAGGGTAATCCCTATGGCTACACCTTC; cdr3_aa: CAWGQGNPYGYTF
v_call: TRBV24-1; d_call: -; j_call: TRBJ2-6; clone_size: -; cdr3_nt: TGTGCCACCAGTGATCCCTGGGGCTCTGGGGCCAACGTCCTGACTTTC; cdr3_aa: CATSDPWGSGANVLTF
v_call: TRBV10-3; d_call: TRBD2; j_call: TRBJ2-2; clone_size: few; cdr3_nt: TGTGCCATCAGTGAAGCGGGAGTGAGGAACGCCGGGGAGCTGTTTTTT; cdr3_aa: CAISEAGVRNAGELFF
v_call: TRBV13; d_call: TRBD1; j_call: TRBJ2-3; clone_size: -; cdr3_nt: TGTGCCAGCAGCTCCCCGACAGGGGGGACCACAGATACGCAGTATTTT; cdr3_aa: CASSSPTGGTTDTQYF
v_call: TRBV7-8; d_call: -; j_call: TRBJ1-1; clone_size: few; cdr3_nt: TGTGCCAGCAGCTTTTTTGGGGGGAACACTGAAGCTTTCTTT; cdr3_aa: CASSFFGGNTEAFF
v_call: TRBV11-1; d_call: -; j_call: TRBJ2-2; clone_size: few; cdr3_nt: TGTGCCAGCAGCCCGGCGGGCGGGAACACCGGGGAGCTGTTTTTT; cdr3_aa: CASSPAGGNTGELFF
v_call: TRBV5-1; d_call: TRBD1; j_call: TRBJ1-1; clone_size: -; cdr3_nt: TGCGCCAGCAGCTTGGAGGGACAGGGGGTGAAGGAAGCTTTCTTT; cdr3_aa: CASSLEGQGVKEAFF
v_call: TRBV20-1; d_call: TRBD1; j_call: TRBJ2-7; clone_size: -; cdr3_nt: TGCAGTGCTAGAGATCATGGGACAGGGCTTGACGAGCAGTACTTC; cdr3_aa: CSARDHGTGLDEQYF
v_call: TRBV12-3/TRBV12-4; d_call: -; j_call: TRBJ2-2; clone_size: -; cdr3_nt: TGTGCCAGCAGCACGGAAAGGGAGGAGAGCACCGGGGGGCTGTTTTTT; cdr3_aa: CASSTEREESTGGLFF
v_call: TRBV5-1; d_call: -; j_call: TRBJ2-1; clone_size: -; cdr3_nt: TGCGCCAGCAGCTTGGCCGGCGGGTGGAGGGTTGAGCAGTTCTTC; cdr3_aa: CASSLAGGWRVEQFF
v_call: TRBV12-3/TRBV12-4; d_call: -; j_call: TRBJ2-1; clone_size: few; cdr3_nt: TGTGCCAGCAGTTTATTAGAGGAGTTCTTC; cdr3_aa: CASSLLEEFF
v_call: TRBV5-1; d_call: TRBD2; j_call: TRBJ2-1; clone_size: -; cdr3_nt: TGCGCCAGCAGCCGGAGGTCGGGACTAGCGGGAATGCAGATCTACAATGAGCAGTTCTTC; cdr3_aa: CASSRRSGLAGMQIYNEQFF
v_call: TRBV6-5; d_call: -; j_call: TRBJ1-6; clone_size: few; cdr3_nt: TGTGCCAGCAGTTACTCGAAGGGCCATTCACCCCTCCACTTT; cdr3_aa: CASSYSKGHSPLHF
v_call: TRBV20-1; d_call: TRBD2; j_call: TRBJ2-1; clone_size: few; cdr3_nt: TGCAGTGCTAGGACTAGCGGGAGCAACAATGAGCAGTTCTTC; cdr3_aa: CSARTSGSNNEQFF